These T cell receptor beta chains were read from a single sample in a study of OX40 agonist ivuxolimab in advanced cancers. TCRdb keeps only in-frame clones here, not all; method: immunoSEQ multiplex PCR. The sample shows 25,000 to 35,000 clones, approximately 88% of them seen only once. The sample was CD4+ or CD8+ T cells sorted from blood, taken in a trial of the OX40 agonist ivuxolimab. These receptors all come from an adult with an advanced solid tumor such as melanoma, head and neck, liver or kidney cancer. Both conserved end residues are part of each CDR3. A D gene is named only where the DNA matches it firmly. Some rows mark clone size as missing; the rest say once, few, many or name a class of expanded clone.

j_call | clone_size | v_call | d_call | cdr3_aa | cdr3_nt
TRBJ2-1 | . | TRBV2 | . | CASSQGPNEQFF | TGTGCCAGCTCACAGGGCCCGAATGAGCAGTTCTTC
TRBJ2-7 | . | TRBV11-2 | . | CASSPRDRTYEQYF | TGTGCCAGCAGCCCCCGGGACCGCACCTACGAGCAGTACTTC
TRBJ1-4 | . | TRBV4-3 | . | CASSQDLRAGSGKLFF | TGCGCCAGCAGCCAAGATCTGAGGGCAGGGTCGGGAAAACTGTTTTTT
TRBJ2-7 | . | TRBV30 | . | CAWSPAGLTYEQYF | TGTGCCTGGAGTCCGGCTGGTCTCACCTACGAGCAGTACTTC
TRBJ1-5 | . | TRBV5-6 | TRBD1 | CASSPSGTGYQPQHF | TGTGCCAGCAGCCCGTCCGGGACAGGGTATCAGCCCCAGCATTTT
TRBJ2-5 | few | TRBV5-8 | TRBD2 | CASSIGTSGSLYQETQYF | TGTGCCAGCAGCATCGGGACTAGCGGGAGCCTCTACCAAGAGACCCAGTACTTC
TRBJ1-1 | once | TRBV4-1 | . | CASSPVEREDEAFF | TGCGCCAGCAGCCCCGTCGAGAGGGAAGATGAAGCTTTCTTT
TRBJ2-7 | once | TRBV7-9 | TRBD1 | CASSPRGQGAYEQYF | TGTGCCAGCAGCCCCCGAGGACAGGGGGCCTACGAGCAGTACTTC
TRBJ1-6 | . | TRBV19 | . | CASSSGTNSPLHF | TGTGCCAGTAGTTCCGGGACAAATTCACCCCTCCACTTT
TRBJ2-2 | few | TRBV7-9 | TRBD1 | CASSLDWDSTGELFF | TGTGCCAGCAGCTTAGACTGGGACAGCACCGGGGAGCTGTTTTTT
TRBJ2-2 | . | TRBV9 | . | CASSPRGTGELFF | TGTGCCAGCAGCCCTCGGGGGACCGGGGAGCTGTTTTTT
TRBJ2-1 | . | TRBV7-3 | TRBD2 | CASSLIRLAGGWEQFF | TGTGCCAGCAGCTTAATACGGCTAGCGGGAGGGTGGGAGCAGTTCTTC
TRBJ2-3 | . | TRBV5-3 | TRBD1 | CARSLPGAGGLGTDTQYF | TGTGCCAGAAGCCTACCAGGAGCAGGGGGTTTGGGCACAGATACGCAGTATTTT
TRBJ1-1 | . | TRBV7-9 | . | CASSFSQNTEAFF | TGTGCCAGCAGCTTTTCTCAGAACACTGAAGCTTTCTTT
TRBJ2-7 | . | TRBV7-9 | . | CASSSYRDEQYF | TGTGCCAGCAGCTCCTACAGGGACGAGCAGTACTTC
TRBJ2-5 | . | TRBV6-1 | . | CASSSLEQETQYF | TGTGCCAGCAGCTCCCTTGAGCAAGAGACCCAGTACTTC
TRBJ2-1 | few | TRBV11-2 | TRBD2 | CASSRTSGAYNEQFF | TGTGCCAGCAGCCGGACTAGCGGAGCCTACAATGAGCAGTTCTTC
TRBJ2-7 | . | TRBV5-6 | . | CASSSGGTALYEQYF | TGTGCCAGCAGCTCTGGGGGGACAGCGCTTTACGAGCAGTACTTC
TRBJ2-1 | . | TRBV28 | TRBD1 | CASTYRGYNEQFF | TGTGCCAGCACCTACAGGGGTTACAATGAGCAGTTCTTC
TRBJ2-7 | . | TRBV4-1 | . | CASSQDWTEADGYEQYF | TGCGCCAGCAGCCAAGATTGGACGGAGGCGGATGGATACGAGCAGTACTTC
TRBJ1-2 | . | TRBV6-1 | . | CASSEVDRPNGYTF | TGTGCCAGCAGTGAAGTTGACAGGCCGAATGGCTACACCTTC
TRBJ2-7 | . | TRBV9 | TRBD1 | CASSNQTGGMKYEQYF | TGTGCCAGCAGCAACCAGACAGGGGGCATGAAATACGAGCAGTACTTC
TRBJ1-2 | . | TRBV9 | . | CASSVGQAYGYTF | TGTGCCAGCAGCGTAGGACAGGCGTATGGCTACACCTTC
TRBJ1-2 | . | TRBV19 | . | CASNPGAGRGYGYTF | TGTGCCAGTAACCCGGGGGCAGGGAGGGGCTATGGCTACACCTTC
TRBJ1-2 | . | TRBV28 | . | CASSSPGLKVGYTF | TGTGCCAGCAGTTCTCCGGGACTGAAAGTGGGCTACACCTTC
TRBJ2-1 | few | TRBV6-6 | TRBD2 | CASSRRESYNEQFF | TGTGCCAGCAGTCGGCGGGAGTCCTACAATGAGCAGTTCTTC
TRBJ1-2 | . | TRBV11-2 | . | CASSLALGQGYTF | TGTGCCAGCAGCTTAGCTCTGGGGCAGGGCTACACCTTC
TRBJ1-1 | . | TRBV19 | . | CASSPGPSGTEAFF | TGTGCCAGTTCTCCGGGACCCAGCGGGACTGAAGCTTTCTTT
TRBJ2-1 | few | TRBV7-9 | TRBD1 | CASSLDQGAAYNEQFF | TGTGCCAGCAGCTTAGACCAGGGGGCGGCCTACAATGAGCAGTTCTTC
TRBJ1-4 | few | TRBV5-1 | . | CASSLFGGGANEKLFF | TGCGCCAGCAGCTTGTTTGGTGGTGGGGCTAATGAAAAACTGTTTTTT
TRBJ1-2 | . | TRBV7-9 | TRBD1 | CASSTNRGIYGYTF | TGTGCCAGCAGCACAAACAGGGGGATTTATGGCTACACCTTC
TRBJ2-2 | . | TRBV27 | TRBD2 | CASSSALAGLTGELFF | TGTGCCAGCAGTTCTGCCCTAGCGGGACTAACCGGGGAGCTGTTTTTT
TRBJ2-1 | . | TRBV7-7 | . | CASSPGQNNEQFF | TGTGCTAGCAGTCCCGGACAGAACAATGAGCAGTTCTTC
TRBJ2-1 | . | TRBV4-2 | . | CASSPPGGLYEQFF | TGTGCCAGCAGCCCCCCCGGGGGGCTCTATGAGCAGTTCTTC
TRBJ2-6 | . | TRBV6-4 | TRBD2 | CASSGGTSSGANVLTF | TGTGCCAGCAGTGGGGGGACTAGCTCTGGGGCCAACGTCCTGACTTTC
TRBJ2-1 | . | TRBV5-8 | TRBD1 | CASSETGVYDEQFF | TGTGCCAGCAGCGAAACAGGGGTTTACGATGAGCAGTTCTTC
TRBJ2-2 | . | TRBV5-1 | . | CASRGDTGELFF | TGCGCCAGCAGAGGCGACACCGGGGAGCTGTTTTTT
TRBJ2-7 | . | TRBV5-1 | TRBD2 | CASSLGLAGVNTYEQYF | TGCGCCAGCAGCTTGGGACTAGCGGGGGTGAACACCTACGAGCAGTACTTC
TRBJ1-2 | . | TRBV7-9 | . | CASSLGGQNGYTF | TGTGCCAGCAGCTTAGGGGGGCAGAATGGCTACACCTTC
TRBJ2-7 | . | TRBV6-5 | . | CASTSTGTPYEQYF | TGTGCCAGCACCTCCACCGGGACACCCTACGAGCAGTACTTC
TRBJ1-5 | few | TRBV9 | TRBD1 | CASSLSGTANQPQHF | TGTGCCAGCAGCCTCTCAGGGACAGCAAATCAGCCCCAGCATTTT
TRBJ2-3 | . | TRBV9 | . | CASSLGGSRDTQYF | TGTGCCAGCAGCTTAGGGGGGAGTCGGGATACGCAGTATTTT